This T cell receptor beta chain was identified in a study of blood T cell repertoires in COVID-19. About the study: Collection of acute and convalescent COVID-19 samples took place in the United States, Italy and Spain. From T cells, B-cell-depleted T cells, or PBMCs came the material, which was cDNA or gDNA.

Authors' methods: Quantification of nucleated cells was approximated via reference gene primer amplification. Libraries were prepared by immunoSEQ multiplex PCR; TCRdb keeps only in-frame clonotypes and omits some of them. V, J and clone size reflect that table, while D and trimming were determined from the DNA. The sample has 100,000 to 150,000 clones, approximately 74% seen once. The receptor comes from a man in his 60s with acute or convalescent COVID-19. Sequenced sample: peripheral blood.

The CDR3 loop reads CASRRRQADWYEQYF. The CDR3 bases are TGTGCCAGCAGACGTAGACAGGCTGATTGGTACGAGCAGTACTTC. This rearrangement joins TRBV5-6 to TRBJ2-7; a weak D match, TRBD1 (6 bases). The CDR3 covers 15 residues. Germline values: CDR1 SGHDT, CDR2 YYEEEE. V lost 5 bases to trimming and J lost 4 bases, with 19 bases between them.